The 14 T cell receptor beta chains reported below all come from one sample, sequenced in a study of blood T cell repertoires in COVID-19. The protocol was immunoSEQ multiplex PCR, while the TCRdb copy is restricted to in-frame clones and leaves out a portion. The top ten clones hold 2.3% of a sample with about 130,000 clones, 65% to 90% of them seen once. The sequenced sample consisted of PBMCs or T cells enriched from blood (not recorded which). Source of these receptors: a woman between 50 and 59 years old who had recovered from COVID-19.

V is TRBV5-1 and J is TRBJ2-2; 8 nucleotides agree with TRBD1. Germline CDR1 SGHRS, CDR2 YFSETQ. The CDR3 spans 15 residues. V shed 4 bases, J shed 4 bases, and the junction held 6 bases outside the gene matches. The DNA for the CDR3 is TGCGCCAGCAGCGAGGGACAGGAGATCACCGGGGAGCTGTTTTTT. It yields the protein CASSEGQEITGELFF.

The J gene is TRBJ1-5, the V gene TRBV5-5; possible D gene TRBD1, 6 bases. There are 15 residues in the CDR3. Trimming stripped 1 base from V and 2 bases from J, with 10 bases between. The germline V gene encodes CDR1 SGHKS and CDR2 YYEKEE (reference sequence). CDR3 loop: CASSLSPGGNQPQHF. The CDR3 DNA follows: TGTGCCAGCAGCTTGTCTCCAGGGGGCAATCAGCCCCAGCATTTT.

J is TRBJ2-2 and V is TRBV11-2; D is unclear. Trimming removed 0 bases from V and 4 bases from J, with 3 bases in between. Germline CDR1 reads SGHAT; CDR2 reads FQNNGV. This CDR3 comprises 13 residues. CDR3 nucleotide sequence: TGTGCCAGCAGCTTAGACGGCACCGGGGAGCTGTTTTTT. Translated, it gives CASSLDGTGELFF.

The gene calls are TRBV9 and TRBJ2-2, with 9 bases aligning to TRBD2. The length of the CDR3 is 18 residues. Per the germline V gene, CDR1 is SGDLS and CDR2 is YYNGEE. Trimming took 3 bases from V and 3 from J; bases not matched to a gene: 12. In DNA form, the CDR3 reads TGTGCCAGCAGCGCGAGGGGTGGCGGGGGGGATGACACCGGGGAGCTGTTTTTT. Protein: CASSARGGGGDDTGELFF.

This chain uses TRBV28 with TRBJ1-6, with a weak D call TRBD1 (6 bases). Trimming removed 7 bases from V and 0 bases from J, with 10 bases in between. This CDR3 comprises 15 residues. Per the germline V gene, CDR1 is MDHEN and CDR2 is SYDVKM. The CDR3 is CASTTGTSYNSPLHF. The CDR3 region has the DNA TGTGCCAGCACCACAGGGACCTCCTATAATTCACCCCTCCACTTT.

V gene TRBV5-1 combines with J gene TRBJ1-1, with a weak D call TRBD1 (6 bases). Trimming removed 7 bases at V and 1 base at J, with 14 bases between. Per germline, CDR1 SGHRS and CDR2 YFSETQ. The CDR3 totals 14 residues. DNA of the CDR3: TGCGCCAGCTTCTGGGGGCCGGGGAACACTGAAGCTTTCTTT. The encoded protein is CASFWGPGNTEAFF.

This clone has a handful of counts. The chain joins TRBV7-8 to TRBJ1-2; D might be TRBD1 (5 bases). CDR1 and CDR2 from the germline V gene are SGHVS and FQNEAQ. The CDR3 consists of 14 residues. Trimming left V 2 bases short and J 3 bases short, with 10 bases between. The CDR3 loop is CASSLQGMDYGYTF. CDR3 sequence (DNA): TGTGCCAGCAGCTTACAGGGTATGGACTATGGCTACACCTTC.

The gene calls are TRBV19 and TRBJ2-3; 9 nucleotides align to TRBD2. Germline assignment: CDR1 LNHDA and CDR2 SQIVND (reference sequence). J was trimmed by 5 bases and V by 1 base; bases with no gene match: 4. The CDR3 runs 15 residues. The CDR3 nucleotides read TGTGCCAGTAGTATAGGCGGGGGGGCCGGAGATACGCAGTATTTT. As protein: CASSIGGGAGDTQYF.

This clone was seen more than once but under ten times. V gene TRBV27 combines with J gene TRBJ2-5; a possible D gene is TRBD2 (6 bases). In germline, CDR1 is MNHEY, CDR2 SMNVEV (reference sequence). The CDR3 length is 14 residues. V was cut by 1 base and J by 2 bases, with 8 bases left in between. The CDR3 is CASSLLGGQETQYF. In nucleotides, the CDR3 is TGTGCCAGCAGTTTATTGGGGGGTCAAGAGACCCAGTACTTC.

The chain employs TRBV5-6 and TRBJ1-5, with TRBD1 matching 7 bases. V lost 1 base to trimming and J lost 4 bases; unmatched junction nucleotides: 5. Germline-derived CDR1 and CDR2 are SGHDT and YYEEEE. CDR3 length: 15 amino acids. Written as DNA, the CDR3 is TGTGCCAGCAGCTTGTATGGGACAGTGAATCAGCCCCAGCATTTT. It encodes CASSLYGTVNQPQHF.

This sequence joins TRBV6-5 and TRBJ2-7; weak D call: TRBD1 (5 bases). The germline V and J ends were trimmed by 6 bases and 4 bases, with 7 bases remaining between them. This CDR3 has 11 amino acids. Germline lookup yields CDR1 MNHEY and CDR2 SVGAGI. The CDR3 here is CASSDSYEQYF. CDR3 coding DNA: TGTGCCAGCAGCGACAGTTACGAGCAGTACTTC.

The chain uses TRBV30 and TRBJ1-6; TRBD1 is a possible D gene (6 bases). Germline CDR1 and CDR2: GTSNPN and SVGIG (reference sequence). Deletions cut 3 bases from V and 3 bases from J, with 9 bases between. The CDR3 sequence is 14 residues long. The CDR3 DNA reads TGTGCCTGGAGACAGACAGGCTATAATTCACCCCTCCACTTT. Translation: CAWRQTGYNSPLHF. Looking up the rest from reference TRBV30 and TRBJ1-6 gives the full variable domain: SQTIHQWPATLVQPVGSPLSLECTVEGTSNPNLYWYRQAAGRGLQLLFYSVGIGQISSEVPQNLSASRPQDRQFILSSKKLLLSDSGFYLCAWRQTGYNSPLHFGNGTRLTVT.

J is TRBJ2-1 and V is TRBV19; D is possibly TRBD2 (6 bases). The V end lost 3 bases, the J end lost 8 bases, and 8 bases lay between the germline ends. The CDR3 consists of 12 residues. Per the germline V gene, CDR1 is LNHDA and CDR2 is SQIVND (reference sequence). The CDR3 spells CASSMGLYEQFF. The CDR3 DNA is TGTGCCAGTAGTATGGGACTCTATGAGCAGTTCTTC.

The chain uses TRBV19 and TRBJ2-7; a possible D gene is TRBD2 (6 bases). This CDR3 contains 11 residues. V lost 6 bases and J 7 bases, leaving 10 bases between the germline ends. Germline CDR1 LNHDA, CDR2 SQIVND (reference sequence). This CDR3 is CASSSGWEQYF. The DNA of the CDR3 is TGTGCCAGTAGCAGCGGGTGGGAGCAGTACTTC.